The clone carrying this T cell receptor (beta chain) was counted only a few times. Its antigen is unknown. The data are from a study of CD8+ T cells in alopecia areata. Study-wide background: Severity in treated patients was scored by percentage of scalp area affected. Study results and caveats: It was lesional scalp, especially alopecia totalis/universalis, that showed higher clonality than normal scalp. Many expanded lesional clones persisted in scalp and blood during tofacitinib.

Sequencing relied on a cDNA template that was reverse transcribed from extracted RNA. TCRdb's table, derived via immunoSEQ multiplex PCR, lists solely in-frame clones and lacks some. Among under 200,000 clones, around 71% were seen once, and the ten largest hold 0.91%. Documented treatment: oral pan-JAK inhibitor, 5-10 mg twice daily. The source of this sequence is a human donor with alopecia areata. Sequences were derived from CD4+ T cells sorted from blood, sampled at week 4, from a patient treated with tofacitinib.

The CDR3: CASSTPGFSTDTQYF. The CDR3 nucleotides read TGTGCCAGCAGCACACCGGGATTTAGCACAGATACGCAGTATTTT. The rearrangement joins TRBV2 to TRBJ2-3, with D maybe TRBD2 (5 bases). This CDR3 is 15 amino acids long. CDR1 and CDR2 (germline): SNHLY, FYNNEI. V was cut by 6 bases and J by 0 bases, with 13 bases left in between.